The 29 T cell receptor beta chains given below trace back to one sample, sequenced in a study of T cells after yellow fever vaccination. TCRdb itself ran the 5' RACE reads through MiXCR, one entry per CDR3 protein. The sample lists approximately 550,000 distinct CDR3 sequences, less than 20% seen once, with more than 13% in the top ten. Sequenced here: PBMCs, sampled 15 days after the yellow fever booster vaccination. The receptors shown here come from a man aged 25 to 45 who received the YFV17D yellow fever vaccine.

This clonotype was detected many times. The J gene is TRBJ1-1, the V gene TRBV20-1; 8 nucleotides match TRBD1. Germline trimming cut 2 bases from V and 1 base from J; bases unmatched to any gene: 0. Germline assignment: CDR1 DFQATT and CDR2 SNEGSKA (reference sequence). This CDR3 is built from 13 residues. The CDR3: CSARQGANTEAFF. CDR3 DNA: TGCAGTGCTAGACAGGGGGCGAACACTGAAGCTTTCTTT.

The rearrangement uses TRBV10-2 and TRBJ2-1; the D gene is possibly TRBD2 (5 bases). With 7 bases removed from V and 4 bases from J, the gap between germline ends came to 11 bases. CDR1 WSHSY and CDR2 SAAADI come from the germline V gene. The CDR3 totals 13 residues. The CDR3 is CASTLGGYNEQFF. CDR3 DNA sequence: TGCGCCAGCACACTAGGAGGTTACAATGAGCAGTTCTTC.

The rearrangement joins TRBV20-1 to TRBJ2-3; possible D gene TRBD2, 5 bases. Germline V gives CDR1 DFQATT, CDR2 SNEGSKA (reference sequence). The V end lost 2 bases, the J end lost 0 bases, and 15 bases lay between the germline ends. The CDR3 is made up of 16 amino acids. CDR3 sequence (DNA): TGCAGTGCTAGACGAGCACTACGACTAAGCACAGATACGCAGTATTTT. It is translated as CSARRALRLSTDTQYF.

This clonotype was detected a few times. This sequence joins TRBV10-3 and TRBJ2-7; 13 nucleotides align to TRBD2. Germline CDR1 is ENHRY and CDR2 is SYGVKD. The CDR3 has 16 amino acids. Unmatched junction bases numbered 7, after V lost 6 bases and J lost 2 bases. CDR3 sequence (DNA): TGTGCCATCAGCGGTCTCGGGACTAGCGGGACCTACGAGCAGTACTTC. It yields the protein CAISGLGTSGTYEQYF.

This clonotype has only a few counts. CDR3 sequence reads: CSVTGLAASSYEQYF. The CDR3 DNA is TGCAGCGTCACCGGACTAGCGGCTAGCTCCTACGAGCAGTACTTC. This chain connects TRBV29-1 to TRBJ2-7, with 10 positions matching TRBD2. CDR3 length: 15 residues. CDR1 SQVTM and CDR2 ANQGSEA come from the germline V gene. V lost 6 bases to trimming and J lost 0 bases; unmatched junction nucleotides: 8.

This clonotype showed up just a few times. The chain has TRBV29-1 and TRBJ2-7; 8 positions agree with TRBD1. The germline V gene has CDR1 SQVTM and CDR2 ANQGSEA. This CDR3 has 13 amino acids. Unmatched junction bases numbered 4, after V lost 2 bases and J lost 4 bases. DNA for the CDR3: TGCAGCGTTGAATCGGGACAGGAATACGAGCAGTACTTC. Amino acids: CSVESGQEYEQYF.

This clonotype was detected a few times. The V call is TRBV12-3 or TRBV12-4, the J call TRBJ2-7; D is uncertain. V was shortened by 6 bases and J by 2 bases, with 11 bases between the two germline ends. CDR3 length: 13 residues. This CDR3 is CASRPDNTYEQYF. The CDR3 DNA reads TGTGCCAGCAGACCCGACAACACCTACGAGCAGTACTTC.

V usage is TRBV6-2 or TRBV6-3 and J usage is TRBJ2-1; possible D gene TRBD1, 5 bases. CDR1 is MNHEY and CDR2 is SVGEGT in the germline V gene. There are 15 residues in the CDR3. The germline V and J ends were trimmed by 0 bases and 7 bases, with 13 bases remaining between them. As DNA, the CDR3 is TGTGCCAGCAGTTACTCGACAGTCCGTGGGAATGAGCAGTTCTTC. Amino acids: CASSYSTVRGNEQFF.

The rearrangement uses TRBV5-4 and TRBJ2-7; 9 nucleotides agree with TRBD1. The germline V gene has CDR1 SGHNT and CDR2 YYREEE (reference sequence). V was pared by 4 bases and J by 3 bases, with 8 bases of the junction left unmatched. This CDR3 comprises 15 residues. CDR3 in amino acids: CASSAGQGRVYEQYF. The CDR3 DNA sequence: TGTGCCAGCAGCGCGGGACAGGGCCGCGTCTACGAGCAGTACTTC.

This clonotype turned up a few times. V usage is TRBV27 and J usage is TRBJ2-3, with a weak D call TRBD2 (5 bases). The germline CDR1 and CDR2 sequences are MNHEY and SMNVEV (reference sequence). There are 14 residues in the CDR3. Trimming left V 2 bases short and J 4 bases short, with 10 bases between. For the CDR3, the DNA is TGTGCCAGCAGTTTAGACTACAACTCAGATACGCAGTATTTT. This encodes CASSLDYNSDTQYF.

The V call is TRBV2, the J call TRBJ2-1; 9 nucleotides match TRBD2. Germline V gene sequence: CDR1 SNHLY, CDR2 FYNNEI. CDR3 length: 15 residues. V shed 7 bases, J shed 4 bases, and the junction held 8 bases outside the gene matches. The CDR3 coding sequence is TGTGCCAGCAAATTATCTAGCGGGAAGTACAATGAGCAGTTCTTC. Translating gives CASKLSSGKYNEQFF.

This clonotype showed up many times. The chain uses TRBV20-1 and TRBJ2-7; 8 nucleotides line up with TRBD2. This CDR3 has 16 amino acids. Germline values: CDR1 DFQATT, CDR2 SNEGSKA (reference sequence). Germline trimming cut 3 bases from V and 5 bases from J; bases unmatched to any gene: 15. CDR3 residues: CSASFMTGGPIHEQYF. In nucleotides, the CDR3 is TGCAGTGCTAGTTTTATGACGGGAGGGCCGATACACGAGCAGTACTTC.

Many counts were recorded for this clonotype. The J gene is TRBJ2-7, the V gene TRBV4-3; D perhaps matches TRBD2 (6 bases). This CDR3 is built from 14 residues. V lost 4 bases, J lost 6 bases, and 16 bases lay in between. The germline CDR1 and CDR2 sequences are LGHNA and YSLEER. This chain's CDR3 is CASSPNARGSEQYF. The CDR3 DNA is TGCGCCAGCAGCCCCAACGCCCGGGGGTCCGAGCAGTACTTC.

This chain connects TRBV12-3 or TRBV12-4 to TRBJ1-2; D is uncertain. V lost 3 bases and J lost 6, with 11 bases in between. The CDR3 runs to 13 residues. CDR3 DNA: TGTGCCAGCAGTTTTTCTGGTTCGGATGGCTACACCTTC. Translated, it gives CASSFSGSDGYTF.

The rearrangement uses TRBV20-1 and TRBJ2-1; 10 nucleotides match TRBD2. Germline CDR1 is DFQATT and CDR2 is SNEGSKA (reference sequence). The V and J ends lost 6 bases and 0 bases, in that order; junction bases with no gene match: 8. This CDR3 is 16 amino acids long. CDR3: CSAPTSGLSSYNEQFF. The CDR3 DNA is TGCAGTGCCCCGACTAGCGGGCTCAGCTCCTACAATGAGCAGTTCTTC.

The J gene is TRBJ2-1, the V gene TRBV20-1, with 7 bases matching TRBD2. Looked up from germline, CDR1 is DFQATT and CDR2 is SNEGSKA (reference sequence). The CDR3 runs to 15 residues. The V and J ends lost 6 bases and 7 bases, in that order; junction bases with no gene match: 15. The DNA of the CDR3 is TGCAGTGCCCGCCCCCCTAGCGGTAGTGCTAATGAGCAGTTCTTC. It yields the protein CSARPPSGSANEQFF.

This clonotype came up a few times. J is TRBJ2-1 and V is TRBV20-1, with TRBD2 as a possible D gene (6 bases). CDR3 length equals 16 residues. The V end was cut by 2 bases, the J end by 0 bases, with 14 bases between. Per the germline V gene, CDR1 is DFQATT and CDR2 is SNEGSKA (reference sequence). CDR3 sequence (DNA): TGCAGTGCTAGAAAGTCTAGCGCCCCCTCCTACAATGAGCAGTTCTTC. It yields the protein CSARKSSAPSYNEQFF.

This clonotype showed up just a few times. The gene calls are TRBV7-9 and TRBJ2-2; D remains ambiguous. This CDR3 comprises 15 residues. The germline V and J ends were trimmed by 2 bases and 7 bases, with 14 bases remaining between them. Germline V lookup: CDR1 SEHNR, CDR2 FQNEAQ (reference sequence). The CDR3 DNA sequence: TGTGCCAGCAGCTTAAACCCAGCTGGGGTCGGGGAGCTGTTTTTT. Its protein is CASSLNPAGVGELFF.

This clonotype was found a few times. This chain uses TRBV7-2 with TRBJ2-3; D is unresolved. The CDR3 covers 14 residues. Germline lookup yields CDR1 SGHTA and CDR2 FQGNSA. Trimming took off 1 base at V and 4 bases at J, with 9 bases between the two ends. This chain's CDR3 is CASSLGTSPDTQYF. In DNA form, the CDR3 reads TGTGCCAGCAGCTTAGGCACCTCGCCAGATACGCAGTATTTT.

The chain links TRBV7-2 to TRBJ2-7, with D perhaps matching TRBD2 (5 bases). This CDR3 is built from 14 residues. The germline gives CDR1 SGHTA, CDR2 FQGNSA. Deletions cut 5 bases from V and 5 bases from J, with 16 bases between. The CDR3 DNA reads TGTGCCAGCAGCGAAATGGTCCTAGCCCACGAGCAGTACTTC. The encoded protein is CASSEMVLAHEQYF.

The chain joins TRBV27 to TRBJ2-3; 7 positions agree with TRBD1. Per the germline V gene, CDR1 is MNHEY and CDR2 is SMNVEV (reference sequence). This CDR3 contains 15 residues. Trimming at V came to 3 bases and at J to 2 bases, leaving 5 bases not matched to a gene. This CDR3 reads CASSLKGADTDTQYF. The CDR3, as DNA: TGTGCCAGCAGTTTGAAGGGGGCTGACACAGATACGCAGTATTTT.

In this sample, this clonotype turned up a few times. The chain joins TRBV12-3 or TRBV12-4 to TRBJ1-2, with no clear D. Trimming took off 5 bases at V and 6 bases at J, with 10 bases between the two ends. This CDR3 has 12 residues. The CDR3, as DNA: TGTGCCAGCAGTAGCAGTGGCGATGGCTACACCTTC. This encodes CASSSSGDGYTF.

This clonotype has more than one count but fewer than ten. This rearrangement joins TRBV18 to TRBJ2-7; unclear D gene. The ends were cut back, 0 bases at V and 1 base at J, with 7 bases in the middle. The CDR3 loop spans 14 amino acids. Germline V CDR1 and CDR2: KGHSH, LQKENI. The CDR3 DNA follows: TGTGCCAGCTCACCACCGAGTGCATCCTACGAGCAGTACTTC. Protein sequence: CASSPPSASYEQYF.

The V and J genes are TRBV20-1 and TRBJ2-5; TRBD2 matches 9 bases. Germline trimming cut 4 bases from V and 9 bases from J; bases unmatched to any gene: 6. The CDR3 has 12 residues. Germline V gene lookup returns CDR1 DFQATT and CDR2 SNEGSKA (reference sequence). This chain's CDR3 is CSATSGMGSQYF. The CDR3 nucleotides are TGCAGTGCTACTAGCGGGATGGGGTCCCAGTACTTC.

This clonotype showed up just a few times. The chain employs TRBV3-1 and TRBJ2-1; TRBD2 might be the D (6 bases). CDR3 size: 16 residues. The V end lost 1 base, the J end lost 1 base, and 11 bases lay between the germline ends. Germline V gene data show CDR1 as LGHDT and CDR2 as YNNKEL (reference sequence). The DNA for the CDR3 is TGTGCCAGCAGCCAAGCGGGAGTAAGATCCTACAATGAGCAGTTCTTC. Protein: CASSQAGVRSYNEQFF.

This chain links TRBV5-6 with TRBJ2-1; 11 nucleotides agree with TRBD2. CDR1 and CDR2 from the germline V gene are SGHDT and YYEEEE. The CDR3 runs 16 residues. The V segment lost 4 bases and the J segment 6 bases; nucleotides outside the gene matches: 9. The CDR3 spells CASSPNPGTSGNEQFF. CDR3 coding DNA: TGTGCCAGCAGCCCTAACCCCGGGACTAGCGGCAATGAGCAGTTCTTC.

This clonotype was picked up a small number of times. This chain links TRBV15 with TRBJ2-6, with D maybe TRBD1 (5 bases). V lost 0 bases and J 4 bases, leaving 16 bases between the germline ends. The germline V gene encodes CDR1 LNHNV and CDR2 YYDKDF (reference sequence). The CDR3 extends over 18 amino acids. The CDR3 region is CATSRDPITGSGANVLTF. Here the CDR3 DNA reads TGTGCCACCAGCAGAGATCCGATTACAGGCTCCGGGGCCAACGTCCTGACTTTC. Full variable domain (missing parts from reference TRBV15 and TRBJ2-6): DAMVIQNPRYQVTQFGKPVTLSCSQTLNHNVMYWYQQKSSQAPKLLFHYYDKDFNNEADTPDNFQSRRPNTSFCFLDIRSPGLGDTAMYLCATSRDPITGSGANVLTFGAGSRLTVL.

This chain uses TRBV5-4 with TRBJ2-5; D is ambiguous. V lost 2 bases to trimming and J lost 4 bases, with 9 bases between them. CDR1 and CDR2 from the germline V gene are SGHNT and YYREEE (reference sequence). This CDR3 has 13 amino acids. For the CDR3, the DNA is TGTGCCAGCAGCTTTTTTGGGTCAGAGACCCAGTACTTC. This sequence encodes CASSFFGSETQYF.

The genes are TRBV7-2 and TRBJ2-3, with D maybe TRBD1 (6 bases). The ends were cut back, 4 bases at V and 1 base at J, with 12 bases in the middle. Germline assignment: CDR1 SGHTA and CDR2 FQGNSA. This CDR3 has 15 amino acids. CDR3 region: CASSSGQRRTDTQYF. As DNA, the CDR3 is TGTGCCAGCAGCTCTGGACAGCGACGCACAGATACGCAGTATTTT.